This T cell receptor (beta chain) was profiled in a study of OX40 agonist ivuxolimab in advanced cancers. On the study more broadly: Dose-escalation subjects each had hepatocellular carcinoma, melanoma, renal cell or head and neck cancer.

About this clone itself: Its antigen is unknown.

Using immunoSEQ multiplex PCR, the repertoire was profiled, and TCRdb retains in-frame clones only, with some absent. Of tens of thousands of clones in the sample, roughly 77% were seen once. Study findings and constraints: On average, a greater number of expanded clones characterised CD8+ T cells relative to CD4+.

The CDR3 contains 16 residues. Trimming cost V 0 bases and J 4 bases; bases outside gene matches: 5. CDR1 and CDR2 (germline): SGDLS, YYNGEE. The TCR originated in an adult with an advanced solid tumor such as melanoma, head and neck, liver or kidney cancer. The sample was CD4+ or CD8+ T cells sorted from blood, taken in a trial of the OX40 agonist ivuxolimab. V gene TRBV9 combines with J gene TRBJ1-3, with 9 bases aligning to TRBD1. Here the CDR3 DNA reads TGTGCCAGCAGCGTAGCCCCCGGGACAGGGGGAAACACCATATATTTT. Translation gives CASSVAPGTGGNTIYF.